The 3 T cell receptor beta chains presented below share a single source sample, sequenced in a study of blood T cell repertoires in COVID-19. Measured with immunoSEQ multiplex PCR; TCRdb has only the in-frame clones, and not every one. The sample consists of 75,000 to 85,000 clones, 75% to 90% of them appearing once. Sequenced: peripheral blood. The origin of the receptors is a man aged 50 to 59 with active COVID-19.

The V call is TRBV3-1 (or the pseudogene TRBV3-2), the J call TRBJ1-1, with D possibly TRBD1 on 6 matching bases. Germline assignment: CDR1 LGHDT and CDR2 YNNKEL (reference sequence). The CDR3 extends over 15 amino acids. The V and J ends lost 1 base and 8 bases respectively, with 17 bases between them. Written as DNA, the CDR3 is TGTGCCAGCAGCCAAGGGGGGAACAGGGTAACAGAAGCTTTCTTT. Its translation: CASSQGGNRVTEAFF.

The chain employs TRBV6-2 or TRBV6-3 and TRBJ1-1; no clear D. The V and J ends lost 5 bases and 4 bases respectively, with 17 bases between them. The germline gives CDR1 MNHEY, CDR2 SVGEGT. The CDR3 is 15 residues long. CDR3 in amino acids: CASSPSRGFGTEAFF. CDR3 DNA: TGTGCCAGCAGTCCCTCGAGAGGGTTTGGCACTGAAGCTTTCTTT.

This chain connects TRBV28 to TRBJ1-5; a weak D match, TRBD1 (5 bases). Germline V lookup: CDR1 MDHEN, CDR2 SYDVKM. V was shortened by 10 bases and J by 2 bases, with 18 bases between the two germline ends. This CDR3 is 15 amino acids long. CDR3: CATRLGGGGNQPQHF. In nucleotides, the CDR3 is TGTGCCACCAGACTTGGGGGAGGCGGCAATCAGCCCCAGCATTTT.